This TCR beta chain was obtained from a study of blood T cell repertoires in COVID-19. As for the study in general: Some COVID-19 samples were acute and others convalescent; all came from the United States, Italy and Spain. From T cells, B-cell-depleted T cells, or PBMCs came the material, which was cDNA or gDNA.

Original processing notes: Amplification of reference gene primers provided the estimated nucleated cell counts. Using immunoSEQ multiplex PCR, the repertoire was profiled, and TCRdb retains in-frame clones only, with some absent. V and J calls and clone size are given by that table; D and trimming were obtained from the DNA. The table records about 190,000 clones, 87% of them present only once. Per germline, CDR1 SGHTS and CDR2 YDEGEE. The CDR3 is 18 amino acids. The V segment lost 5 bases and the J segment 1 base; nucleotides outside the gene matches: 14. Sequencing was performed on peripheral blood. This TCR was recovered from a man aged 55-75 years with active or convalescent COVID-19. This sequence joins TRBV5-8 and TRBJ1-4; TRBD1 aligns across 7 bases. CDR3 in amino acids: CASSPAGTAMLTNEKLFF. The CDR3 nucleotides are TGTGCCAGCAGTCCCGCCGGGACAGCTATGTTAACTAATGAAAAACTGTTTTTT.